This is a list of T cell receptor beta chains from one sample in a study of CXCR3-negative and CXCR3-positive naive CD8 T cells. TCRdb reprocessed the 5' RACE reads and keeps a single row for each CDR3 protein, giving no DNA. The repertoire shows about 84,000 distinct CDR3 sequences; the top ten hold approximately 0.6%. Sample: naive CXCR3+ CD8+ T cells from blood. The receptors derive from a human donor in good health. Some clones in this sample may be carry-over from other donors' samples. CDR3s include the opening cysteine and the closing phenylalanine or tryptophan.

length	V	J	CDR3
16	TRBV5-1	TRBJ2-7	CASSLSPGLEGHEQYF
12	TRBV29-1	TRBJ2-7	CSVLREGPEQYF
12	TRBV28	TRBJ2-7	CASSYFSYEQYF
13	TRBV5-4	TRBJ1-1	CASNPQGGDEAFF
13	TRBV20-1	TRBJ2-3	CSARRRNTDTQYF
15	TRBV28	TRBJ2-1	CASSSRDSSYNEQFF
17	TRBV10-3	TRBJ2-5	CAISDPGLAGAQETQYF
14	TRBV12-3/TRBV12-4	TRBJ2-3	CASSAGSETDTQYF
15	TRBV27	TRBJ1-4	CASSLSGGTNEKLFF
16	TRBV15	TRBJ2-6	CATSRDGLAFANVLTF
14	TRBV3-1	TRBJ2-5	CASSQADSQETQYF
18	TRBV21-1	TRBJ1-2	CASSKSDRGLPTNYGYTF
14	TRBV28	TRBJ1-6	CASSFDGTQAPLHF
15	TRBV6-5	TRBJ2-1	CASSASGTRYNEQFF
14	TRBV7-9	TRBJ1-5	CASSPDSNNQPQHF
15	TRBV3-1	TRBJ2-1	CASSQDRLVYNEQFF
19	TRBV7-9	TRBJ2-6	CASSSVAGGPSAGANVLTF
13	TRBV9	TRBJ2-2	CASSVEGAGELFF
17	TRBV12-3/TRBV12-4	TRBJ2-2	CASTMGLAGENTGELFF
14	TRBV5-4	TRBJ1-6	CASSHRDPKVSLHF
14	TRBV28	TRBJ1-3	CASSFDGSGNTIYF
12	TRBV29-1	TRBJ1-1	CSAEDRNTEAFF
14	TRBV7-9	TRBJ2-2	CASSNGTNTGELFF
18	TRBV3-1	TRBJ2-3	CASSQDWLAGVRADTQYF
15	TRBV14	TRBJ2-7	CASSQDTGLYYEQYF
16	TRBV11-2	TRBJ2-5	CASSLGTSGGQETQYF
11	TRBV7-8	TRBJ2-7	CASSVGREQYF
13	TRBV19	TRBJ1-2	CASSIGRTYGYTF
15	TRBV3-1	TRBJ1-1	CASSQGQGGNTEAFF
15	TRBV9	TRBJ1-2	CASSARDSLNYGYTF
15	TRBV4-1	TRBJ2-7	CASSPGTSASYEQYF
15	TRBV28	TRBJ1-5	CASSILSRDNQPQHF
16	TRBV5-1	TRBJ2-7	CASSAHQGEQNYEQYF
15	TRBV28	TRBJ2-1	CASRIGLAEYNEQFF
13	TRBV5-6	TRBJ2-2	CASSLGTTGELFF
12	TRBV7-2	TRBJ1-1	CASSQGFTEAFF
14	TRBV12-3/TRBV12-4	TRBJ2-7	CASSLAAVSYEQYF
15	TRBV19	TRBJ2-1	CASSISGRGYNEQFF
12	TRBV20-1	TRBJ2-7	CSARPPVDEQYF
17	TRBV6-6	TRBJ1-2	CASSYTKGGNSGYGYTF
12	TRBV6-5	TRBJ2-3	CASRPDTDTQYF
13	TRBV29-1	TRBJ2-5	CSVEGRGQETQYF
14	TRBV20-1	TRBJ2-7	CSARGLQSSYEQYF
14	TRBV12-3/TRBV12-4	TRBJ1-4	CASSLSRGNEKLFF
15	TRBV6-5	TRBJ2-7	CASSYVGRSSYEQYF
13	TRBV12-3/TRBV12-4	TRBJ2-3	CASSSGEFNTQYF
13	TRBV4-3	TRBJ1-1	CASSQRTGSEAFF
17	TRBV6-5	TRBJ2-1	CASSYSPVFDQYNEQFF
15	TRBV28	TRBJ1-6	CASSPNRDSFRQLHF
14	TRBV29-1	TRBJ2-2	CSVILQGDTGELFF